This TCR beta chain is drawn from a study of T cells after yellow fever vaccination. The authors made TCR cDNA by 5'RACE template switching, adding a universal primer site and UMIs. TCRdb re-analysed the 5' RACE reads in MiXCR, keeping a single row per CDR3 protein. Altogether some 260,000 distinct CDR3 sequences are present, over 4.5% being singletons, with the ten largest covering less than 3.5%. Germline CDR1 and CDR2: SGHAT and FQNNGV. V lost 5 bases and J lost 8, with 13 bases in between. There are 13 residues in the CDR3. Study results and limitations: Only a minor proportion of clonotypes was detected across both CD4 and CD8 compartments. There was a possibility that FACS-sorted repertoires contained abundant clonotypes contaminating from the bulk population. Clones from primary vaccination mostly reappeared after the booster (around 96% CD4, about 85% CD8).

As concerns this clonotype: Antigen specificity is unknown.

The rearrangement joins TRBV11-2 to TRBJ2-4; D remains unclear. This receptor was identified in a man aged 18 to 30 who received the YFV17D yellow fever vaccine. The material sequenced was CD4+ T cells sorted from PBMCs, taken on the day of the yellow fever booster vaccination. The CDR3 loop is CASSRVSQDIQYF. The CDR3, as DNA: TGTGCCAGCAGCCGAGTAAGTCAAGACATTCAGTACTTC.